Sequencing of this TCR beta chain was carried out in a study of post-analysis software for immune sequencing data. Study-wide points: With TRBV5-6, TRBV5-1 and TRBV20-1 included, 4 or 5 TRBV segments were more frequent in patients than in controls.

Germline CDR1 SGHDN, CDR2 FVKESK. This CDR3 spans 13 amino acids. Trimming left V 8 bases short and J 3 bases short, with 13 bases between. As for this clonotype: The antigen is undetermined.

Libraries were made from TCR beta cDNA, and they carried unique molecular identifiers. TCRdb called the PCR reads again in MiXCR, with one record for every CDR3 protein. Among 350,000 to 500,000 distinct CDR3 sequences listed, less than 40% were seen once. The V gene is TRBV14, the J gene TRBJ1-2, with D tentatively TRBD1 (5 bases). This receptor was obtained from a girl aged 2 to 9 with multiple sclerosis. The sequencing input was blood. The CDR3 protein is CASSRDRDYGYTF. Written as DNA, the CDR3 is TGTGCCAGCTCACGGGACCGCGACTATGGCTACACCTTC.